This T cell receptor beta chain was captured in a study of CXCR3-negative and CXCR3-positive naive CD8 T cells. Overall study: Each library gave roughly 1.4 +/- 0.3 million of some 150 million TRB reads.

Whole-study findings and limits: TRB CDR3s were more hydrophobic in CXCR3-positive than in CXCR3-negative naive cells. Diversity proved comparably high across both naive subsets and much lower in memory CD8+ cells.

About this clonotype: No antigen is known for it.

From germline, CDR1 is SQVTM and CDR2 ANQGSEA. CDR3 size: 11 residues. All TRB cDNA libraries came from 5' RACE performed with UMI labels. TCRdb re-called the 5' RACE reads, yielding one record per CDR3 amino acid sequence without DNA. The sample table includes 130,000 or so distinct CDR3 sequences. Using triplicate sorts, roughly 300,000 cells were collected each time from every CD8+ T cell subset. The V gene is TRBV29-1, the J gene TRBJ1-1. The sequencing sample was made of naive CXCR3- CD8+ T cells from blood. Subset meaning: CD45RO-CCR7+CD27+CD95- naive CD8+ T cells lacking CXCR3 (TNR3-). The receptor's source is a human donor in good health. Some clones in this sample may be carry-over from other donors' samples. CDR3: CSVVRYTEAFF.